These 23 T cell receptor beta chains were sequenced from one sample in a study of graft-versus-host responses after intestinal transplantation. Their target antigens are unknown. Sequencing was performed with immunoSEQ multiplex PCR; in TCRdb, only in-frame clones are kept and a portion is missing. The sample consists of tens of thousands of clones, 90% to 95% of them appearing once. The sequenced sample was unstimulated CD4+ T cells sorted from spleen or lymph node cells, obtained before transplant. The receptor source for this set is a human donor who was the organ donor for an intestinal transplant.

This clone was counted once. The chain recombines TRBV10-3 with TRBJ2-3, with D possibly being TRBD1 (5 bases). The germline CDR1 and CDR2 sequences are ENHRY and SYGVKD. CDR3 length: 14 residues. V gave up 3 bases and J gave up 4 bases, with 11 bases separating them. Written as DNA, the CDR3 is TGTGCCATCAGTGAAACAGGAGCCGCAGATACGCAGTATTTT. Its translation: CAISETGAADTQYF.

The rearrangement links TRBV10-3 to TRBJ2-1, with 7 positions matching TRBD2. The junction had 8 bases not matched to a gene; V was cut back by 3 bases and J by 3 bases. The CDR3 has 16 residues. Germline-derived CDR1 and CDR2 are ENHRY and SYGVKD. Written as DNA, the CDR3 is TGTGCCATCAGTGACCCCCGGGGGGAAGGCTACAATGAGCAGTTCTTC. Translating it yields CAISDPRGEGYNEQFF.

The genes are TRBV27 and TRBJ2-4; the D gene is possibly TRBD1 (6 bases). The germline gives CDR1 MNHEY, CDR2 SMNVEV (reference sequence). The CDR3 sequence is 15 residues long. V dropped 3 bases and J dropped 9 bases, with 18 bases sitting between them. This chain's CDR3 is CASSFRYSGVGIQYF. Here the CDR3 DNA reads TGTGCCAGCAGTTTCAGGTATTCAGGGGTCGGCATTCAGTACTTC.

This rearrangement joins TRBV7-9 to TRBJ2-7; maybe TRBD1 (5 bases). V shed 6 bases and J shed 5 bases, with 14 bases lying between them. The CDR3 is made up of 13 amino acids. The germline gives CDR1 SEHNR, CDR2 FQNEAQ (reference sequence). The CDR3 sequence: CASRSGRGDEQYF. The CDR3 coding sequence is TGTGCCAGCAGGTCCGGTAGGGGCGACGAGCAGTACTTC.

This clone was detected only once. The rearrangement joins TRBV2 to TRBJ1-2; D gene ambiguous. The CDR3 extends over 11 amino acids. Trimming left V 6 bases short and J 7 bases short, with 9 bases between. Germline CDR1 reads SNHLY; CDR2 reads FYNNEI. DNA for the CDR3: TGTGCCAGCAGCTCCCAGGTTGGCTACACCTTC. It codes for CASSSQVGYTF.

The chain carries TRBV11-1 and TRBJ1-1; D not certain. V was clipped by 9 bases and J by 1 base, with 9 bases between them. There are 12 residues in the CDR3. CDR1 is SGHAT, CDR2 FQDESV, per germline (reference sequence). The CDR3 DNA follows: TGTGCCAGTACCACTGGGAACACTGAAGCTTTCTTT. Amino acids: CASTTGNTEAFF.

Comment on this clone: Other DNA sequences in the same sample also yield this CDR3. The rearrangement links TRBV4-1 to TRBJ2-2; D is perhaps TRBD2 (6 bases). The CDR3 contains 14 residues. Germline CDR1 is MGHRA and CDR2 is YSYEKL. V dropped 0 bases and J dropped 7 bases, with 9 bases sitting between them. CDR3 loop: CASSQEGRGGELFF. The CDR3 DNA reads TGCGCCAGCAGCCAAGAAGGGCGGGGCGGGGAGCTGTTTTTT.

The chain combines TRBV12-2 with TRBJ2-3; the table gives TRBD2 as D, unverified against the DNA. TRBV12-2 is a pseudogene segment. This CDR3 has 21 amino acids. CDR3 DNA sequence: TGTGCAAGTCGCTTACCCCCTTGGATTCCGCGAGCGGGGGAATTCACAGATACGCAGTATTTT. Translation: CASRLPPWIPRAGEFTDTQYF.

V and J are TRBV6-1 and TRBJ2-3, with no clear D. The CDR3 is 14 residues long. The germline V and J ends were trimmed by 7 bases and 2 bases, with 13 bases remaining between them. Germline assignment: CDR1 MNHNS and CDR2 SASEGT. The CDR3 nucleotides read TGTGCCAGCACGATCGTTCAGGCCACAGATACGCAGTATTTT. Translating gives CASTIVQATDTQYF.

V usage is TRBV5-6 and J usage is TRBJ2-1, with D tentatively TRBD2 (5 bases). The CDR3 contains 15 residues. The germline V and J ends were trimmed by 4 bases and 10 bases, with 21 bases remaining between them. Germline V CDR1 and CDR2: SGHDT, YYEEEE. The CDR3 nucleotides read TGTGCCAGCAGCCTTAACCCGGGTCACCCGGGGGAGCAGTTCTTC. Protein sequence: CASSLNPGHPGEQFF.

This rearrangement joins TRBV11-2 to TRBJ1-1; the match to TRBD1 covers 10 bases. Germline V gene sequence: CDR1 SGHAT, CDR2 FQNNGV. The CDR3 sequence is 16 residues long. The V gene end was trimmed by 5 bases and the J gene end by 2 bases; junction bases not matched to a gene: 8. The DNA of the CDR3 is TGTGCCAGCAGCCCCGGGACAGGGGCGGGTAACACTGAAGCTTTCTTT. Translating it yields CASSPGTGAGNTEAFF.

The chain joins TRBV10-3 to TRBJ2-2; a possible D gene is TRBD2 (5 bases). Germline CDR1 is ENHRY and CDR2 is SYGVKD. The CDR3 extends over 14 amino acids. V lost 6 bases to trimming and J lost 7 bases, with 15 bases between them. The CDR3 coding sequence is TGTGCCATCAGCCTCGACTACGTCCTCGGGGAGCTGTTTTTT. This translates into CAISLDYVLGELFF.

The V and J genes are TRBV15 and TRBJ1-2, with 7 bases aligning to TRBD1. V was clipped by 1 base and J by 4 bases; unmatched bases: 12. This CDR3 has 17 amino acids. Germline assignment: CDR1 LNHNV and CDR2 YYDKDF (reference sequence). The CDR3 protein is CATSRVRETGRVYGYTF. The DNA of the CDR3 is TGTGCCACCAGCAGAGTCCGGGAGACAGGGCGGGTCTATGGCTACACCTTC.

The genes are TRBV4-1 and TRBJ2-7; 11 nucleotides match TRBD2. The CDR3 loop spans 17 amino acids. Germline V gene sequence: CDR1 MGHRA, CDR2 YSYEKL. Trimming took 6 bases from V and 4 from J; bases not matched to a gene: 14. The chain's CDR3 is CASRQSMLAGGSYEQYF. CDR3 DNA: TGCGCCAGCAGACAGTCCATGCTAGCGGGGGGTTCTTACGAGCAGTACTTC.

This sequence joins TRBV9 and TRBJ2-3, with TRBD2 as a possible D gene (5 bases). Trimming removed 4 bases at V and 4 bases at J, with 13 bases between. Germline assignment: CDR1 SGDLS and CDR2 YYNGEE. The CDR3 is 14 residues long. The CDR3 coding sequence is TGTGCCAGCAGCCGGGATTTGAGCGCAGATACGCAGTATTTT. It specifies CASSRDLSADTQYF.

This rearrangement joins TRBV4-1 to TRBJ1-5; a possible D gene is TRBD1 (6 bases). This CDR3 contains 20 residues. V lost 1 base and J lost 3, with 25 bases in between. Per germline, CDR1 MGHRA and CDR2 YSYEKL. The CDR3 DNA follows: TGCGCCAGCAGCCAAGGAAGATTCGGGATCGGTGGGGACACCAATCAGCCCCAGCATTTT. Protein sequence: CASSQGRFGIGGDTNQPQHF.

This clone was seen a few times. The CDR3, as DNA: TGCGCCAGCAGCTTGGAACAGGGGGCCGCTGAAGCTTTCTTT. Translating it yields CASSLEQGAAEAFF. This rearrangement joins TRBV5-1 to TRBJ1-1; TRBD1 matches 9 bases. CDR1 is SGHRS, CDR2 YFSETQ, per germline. The V segment lost 0 bases and the J segment 6 bases; nucleotides outside the gene matches: 3. The CDR3 is 14 amino acids.

The chain links TRBV6-6 to TRBJ1-2; perhaps TRBD1 as D (6 bases). The germline gives CDR1 MNHNY, CDR2 SVGAGI (reference sequence). The V gene lost 5 bases and the J gene lost 0 bases, with 13 bases spanning the gap. There are 15 residues in the CDR3. Here the CDR3 reads CASSPGQRANYGYTF. The CDR3 region has the DNA TGTGCCAGCAGTCCTGGACAGAGAGCTAACTATGGCTACACCTTC.

V and J are TRBV7-9 and TRBJ1-2, with TRBD1 identical over 7 bases. Unmatched junction bases numbered 9, after V lost 5 bases and J lost 6 bases. The CDR3 extends over 14 amino acids. CDR1 and CDR2 (germline): SEHNR, FQNEAQ (reference sequence). The DNA for the CDR3 is TGTGCCAGCAGCCCCCCGGGACAGAACGATGGCTACACCTTC. Its translation: CASSPPGQNDGYTF.

This chain connects TRBV6-5 to TRBJ1-6; possibly TRBD1 for D (6 bases). The CDR3 has 15 amino acids. CDR1 and CDR2 from the germline V gene are MNHEY and SVGAGI. Trimming took off 2 bases at V and 8 bases at J, with 13 bases between the two ends. CDR3 DNA: TGTGCCAGCAGTTACGAACAGGGCGGCTATTCACCCCTCCACTTT. Protein sequence: CASSYEQGGYSPLHF.

This chain links TRBV4-2 with TRBJ2-2; 8 bases agree with TRBD1. CDR3 size: 16 residues. The germline CDR1 and CDR2 sequences are LGHNA and YNFKEQ. V was pared by 3 bases and J by 4 bases, with 7 bases of the junction left unmatched. The CDR3 loop is CASSHPDRVGTGELFF. Here the CDR3 DNA reads TGTGCCAGCAGCCACCCGGACAGGGTAGGCACCGGGGAGCTGTTTTTT.

The V call is TRBV18, the J call TRBJ2-6; D is undetermined. Trimming removed 2 bases from V and 0 bases from J, with 5 bases in between. This CDR3 spans 15 amino acids. Germline V lookup: CDR1 KGHSH, CDR2 LQKENI. CDR3 protein: CASSPINSGANVLTF. Written as DNA, the CDR3 is TGTGCCAGCTCACCAATCAACTCTGGGGCCAACGTCCTGACTTTC. The variable domain in full, with the rest retrieved from reference TRBV18 and TRBJ2-6, is NAGVMQNPRHLVRRRGQEARLRCSPMKGHSHVYWYRQLPEEGLKFMVYLQKENIIDESGMPKERFSAEFPKEGPSILRIQQVVRGDSAAYFCASSPINSGANVLTFGAGSRLTVL.

V usage is TRBV5-1 and J usage is TRBJ2-6, with 7 positions matching TRBD1. The ends lost 4 bases at V and 2 bases at J; junction bases unmatched: 9. The CDR3 is made up of 17 amino acids. Germline V gene data show CDR1 as SGHRS and CDR2 as YFSETQ. CDR3 amino acids: CASSPTNRGTGANVLTF. Written as DNA, the CDR3 is TGCGCCAGCAGCCCGACAAACAGGGGAACTGGGGCCAACGTCCTGACTTTC.